A few counts support the clone carrying this T cell receptor beta chain. The antigen remains unidentified. The source of the sample is a study of T cell repertoires in cytomegalovirus infection. Across the whole study: CMV epitopes used comprised recently identified HLA-C-restricted ones and well-studied HLA-B-restricted ones. Evidence of both CMV infection and a matching HLA type came from public TCR beta signatures.

Study outcomes and limitations: It was HLA-C-restricted CMV-specific TCR beta clonotypes that dominated the response ex vivo. Identification of carriers of CMV plus the relevant HLA was performed using cumulative public TCR beta family frequency.

TCRdb itself ran the reads through MiXCR, one entry per CDR3 protein. The data hold around 800,000 distinct CDR3 sequences, with 30% to 35% observed a single time. The receptor was isolated from a human donor in good health (CMV status not recorded). Some clones in this sample may be carry-over from other donors' samples. The specimen comprised cultured CD8+ T cells from PBMCs, sampled from culture after CMV antigen stimulation.

DNA of the CDR3: TGTGCCAGCACCCGGGGGGCATTGTCAGATACGCAGTATTTT. Its protein product is CASTRGALSDTQYF. The chain is built from TRBV5-5 and TRBJ2-3; tentatively, D is TRBD2 (7 bases). CDR3 length equals 14 residues. Germline V gene lookup returns CDR1 SGHKS and CDR2 YYEKEE (reference sequence). With 6 bases removed from V and 4 bases from J, the gap between germline ends came to 15 bases.